The clone carrying this TCR beta chain was seen just once. Its antigen is not identified. Clones were read by immunoSEQ multiplex PCR, and TCRdb kept only the in-frame ones, dropping some. The sample contains about 360,000 clones, 80% to 90% of which appear only once. The sample belongs to a study of cytomegalovirus exposure and HLA in healthy donors. Study overall: The platform used for the roughly 110 validation repertoires matched that of the approximately 640 first-cohort repertoires, a later analysis reported.

Study-level points and caveats: A classifier reportedly called cytomegalovirus status with high sensitivity and specificity. Altogether, 150 to 200 TCR beta chains were recorded as cytomegalovirus-associated. Confirmation in vitro established that three CMV-associated chains were specific for CMV antigens.

Sequenced sample: PBMCs. This TCR came from a woman in her late teens or twenties in good health and CMV-seronegative.

CDR3 in amino acids: CASSQRTGFNQPQHF. CDR3 bases: TGTGCCAGCAGCCAACGGACAGGGTTCAACCAGCCCCAGCATTTT. The rearrangement uses TRBV14 and TRBJ1-5; TRBD1 agrees at 8 bases. Per the germline V gene, CDR1 is SGHDN and CDR2 is FVKESK. CDR3 size: 15 residues. V lost 2 bases to trimming and J lost 7 bases; unmatched junction nucleotides: 7.